This T cell receptor (beta chain) derives from a study of blood T cell repertoires in COVID-19. Recruits, aged roughly 18 to 95 years, lived in approximately 26 US areas. The ends lost 0 bases at V and 2 bases at J; junction bases unmatched: 1. There are 15 residues in the CDR3. The germline V gene encodes CDR1 SGHTS and CDR2 YDEGEE. Here immunoSEQ multiplex PCR was the method, and the copy in TCRdb shows in-frame clones only, minus some. The repertoire holds 250,000 or so clones, with approximately 86% as singletons. Sequencing was carried out using PBMCs or T cells enriched from blood (not recorded which). The clonotype originates from a woman in her 50s who had recovered from COVID-19. The chain combines TRBV5-8 with TRBJ2-5, with 10 positions matching TRBD2. The CDR3 bases are TGTGCCAGCAGCTTGGGGACTAGCGGTCAAGAGACCCAGTACTTC. Its translation: CASSLGTSGQETQYF.